A single sample is the source of the 10 T cell receptor beta chains below, sequenced in a study of blood T cell repertoires in COVID-19. Measured with immunoSEQ multiplex PCR; TCRdb has only the in-frame clones, and not every one. The profile shows a few hundred thousand clones, 70% to 90% of them singletons. Sample: peripheral blood. Source of these receptors: a human donor in a cohort sampled during active COVID-19.

In this sample, this clone turned up a few times. The gene calls are TRBV9 and TRBJ2-7; TRBD1 agrees at 7 bases. In germline, CDR1 is SGDLS, CDR2 YYNGEE. Trimming took 0 bases from V and 7 from J; bases not matched to a gene: 4. The CDR3 runs 13 residues. This CDR3 is CASSVGQGWEQYF. CDR3 nucleotide sequence: TGTGCCAGCAGCGTAGGACAGGGCTGGGAGCAGTACTTC.

The chain recombines TRBV6-5 with TRBJ1-6; 10 positions agree with TRBD1. The V and J ends lost 10 bases and 6 bases, in that order; junction bases with no gene match: 9. CDR1 is MNHEY and CDR2 is SVGAGI in the germline V gene. The CDR3 sequence is 15 residues long. CDR3 protein: CATADRGVTNSPLHF. CDR3 bases: TGTGCCACCGCGGACAGGGGGGTGACTAATTCACCCCTCCACTTT.

The gene calls are TRBV7-8 and TRBJ2-4; D not resolved. Germline loops: CDR1 SGHVS, CDR2 FQNEAQ. This CDR3 has 18 residues. The V and J ends lost 0 bases and 0 bases respectively, with 15 bases between them. In DNA, the CDR3 is TGTGCCAGCAGCTTAGCCAGGTTCCCAAACCTAGCCAAAAACATTCAGTACTTC. It yields the protein CASSLARFPNLAKNIQYF.

The chain links TRBV27 to TRBJ2-1; 12 positions agree with TRBD1. Trimming at V came to 7 bases and at J to 7 bases, leaving 8 bases not matched to a gene. CDR3 length: 15 amino acids. Germline-derived CDR1 and CDR2 are MNHEY and SMNVEV (reference sequence). The CDR3 DNA reads TGTGCCAGCACCTTGGGACAGGGGGCGGGAAATGAGCAGTTCTTC. It encodes CASTLGQGAGNEQFF.

The V and J genes are TRBV9 and TRBJ2-5, with no clear D. The V gene's germline CDR1 is SGDLS and CDR2 YYNGEE. The CDR3 is 12 amino acids. V shed 3 bases and J shed 4 bases, with 7 bases lying between them. This chain's CDR3 is CASSGAGETQYF. CDR3 bases: TGTGCCAGCAGCGGGGCCGGAGAGACCCAGTACTTC.

This clone has just one count. The CDR3 DNA sequence: TGTGCCAGCAGCACGAACGGGGTACTATACGAGCAGTACTTC. Protein: CASSTNGVLYEQYF. V and J are TRBV7-8 and TRBJ2-7; tentatively, D is TRBD2 (5 bases). The CDR3 runs 14 residues. Germline V gene sequence: CDR1 SGHVS, CDR2 FQNEAQ. Deletions cut 5 bases from V and 4 bases from J, with 15 bases between.

V usage is TRBV6-6 and J usage is TRBJ2-7; 8 positions match TRBD1. The V segment lost 8 bases and the J segment 1 base; nucleotides outside the gene matches: 4. CDR1 and CDR2 (germline): MNHNY, SVGAGI (reference sequence). This CDR3 region has 13 residues. The CDR3 DNA follows: TGTGCCAGCGGACAGGGTCTTTCCTACGAGCAGTACTTC. This encodes CASGQGLSYEQYF.

This clone has more than one count but fewer than ten. The gene calls are TRBV11-2 and TRBJ1-1; D may be TRBD1 (5 bases). The CDR3 covers 15 residues. V lost 0 bases to trimming and J lost 1 base, with 9 bases between them. CDR1 is SGHAT, CDR2 FQNNGV, per germline. CDR3 amino acids: CASSLDYGGNTEAFF. The DNA for the CDR3 is TGTGCCAGCAGCTTAGATTACGGGGGGAACACTGAAGCTTTCTTT.

The genes are TRBV4-2 and TRBJ2-1; the match to TRBD2 covers 11 bases. Germline trimming cut 0 bases from V and 5 bases from J; bases unmatched to any gene: 12. Germline values: CDR1 LGHNA, CDR2 YNFKEQ. CDR3 size: 19 residues. The CDR3 region has the DNA TGTGCCAGCAGCCAAGATCTGGTGGATCTAGCGGGGGGACACAATGAGCAGTTCTTC. It specifies CASSQDLVDLAGGHNEQFF.

The chain employs TRBV9 and TRBJ2-3; 9 nucleotides agree with TRBD2. The germline V gene has CDR1 SGDLS and CDR2 YYNGEE. This CDR3 contains 13 residues. Trimming at V came to 4 bases and at J to 11 bases, leaving 8 bases not matched to a gene. CDR3: CASSSRLAEGQYF. The DNA of the CDR3 is TGTGCCAGCAGCAGTCGACTAGCGGAGGGGCAGTATTTT. Drawing the rest from reference TRBV9 and TRBJ2-3, the complete variable domain is DSGVTQTPKHLITATGQRVTLRCSPRSGDLSVYWYQQSLDQGLQFLIQYYNGEERAKGNILERFSAQQFPDLHSELNLSSLELGDSALYFCASSSRLAEGQYFGPGTRLTVL.